This entry features one TCR beta chain sequence. Its antigen is unknown. The data originate from a study of monozygotic twins with inflammatory bowel disease. General study results and limits: Researchers reported no repertoire similarity difference between concordant and discordant twins, possibly from limited power.

Each of the TCR libraries took around 3.5 ug of total RNA. Investigators made cDNA in eight separate reactions per sample. TCRdb re-called the 5' RACE reads and shows each CDR3 protein once, DNA omitted. This table lists 420,000 or so distinct CDR3 sequences. CDR3 length equals 14 residues. Germline V CDR1 and CDR2: SEHNR, FQNEAQ (reference sequence). The specimen was blood. The sequence was collected from a human donor with ulcerative colitis or Crohn's disease, or a healthy co-twin of an affected twin (not recorded which). This chain links TRBV7-9 with TRBJ1-5; the D call from TCRdb, TRBD1, cannot be confirmed without DNA. The CDR3 loop is CASSLPGSNQPQHF. Full variable domain (missing parts from reference TRBV7-9 and TRBJ1-5): DTGVSQNPRHKITKRGQNVTFRCDPISEHNRLYWYRQTLGQGPEFLTYFQNEAQLEKSRLLSDRFSAERPKGSFSTLEIQRTEQGDSAMYLCASSLPGSNQPQHFGDGTRLSIL.